The entry below describes one T cell receptor beta chain. Trimming took off 5 bases at V and 4 bases at J, with 18 bases between the two ends. There are 15 residues in the CDR3. The germline V gene encodes CDR1 GTSNPN and CDR2 SVGIG (reference sequence). A multiplex PCR was run with 60 Vbeta primers and 13 Jbeta primers. Sequencing used immunoSEQ multiplex PCR; TCRdb keeps in-frame clones, though not all of them. This sample has about 190,000 clones; around 75% occur once, and the top ten carry roughly 6%. Healthy individuals who donated bone marrow served as the donors. This record comes from a study of cytomegalovirus exposure and HLA in healthy donors.

The J gene is TRBJ1-5, the V gene TRBV30; TRBD1 might be the D (6 bases). The receptor was derived from a man between 35 and 55 years old in good health and CMV-seropositive. The specimen sequenced was PBMCs. CDR3 sequence (DNA): TGTGCCTGGTCTCAACCCGGGGGGGCAAATCAGCCCCAGCATTTT. Encoded protein: CAWSQPGGANQPQHF.